This entry features one T cell receptor beta chain sequence. Treatment reported: oral pan-JAK inhibitor, 5-10 mg twice daily. Sampling of alopecia areata patients yielded lesional scalp punch biopsies as well as peripheral blood. These data belong to a study of CD8+ T cells in alopecia areata. At the level of the study: Those patients who were treated received oral tofacitinib, which was given at 5 to 10 mg twice daily for moderate-to-severe alopecia areata.

This CDR3 comprises 15 residues. Trimming pared 8 bases from V and 7 bases from J, leaving 23 bases between. Germline V lookup: CDR1 MNHEY, CDR2 SMNVEV (reference sequence). Sequencing relied on a cDNA template that was reverse transcribed from extracted RNA. Here immunoSEQ multiplex PCR was the method, and the copy in TCRdb shows in-frame clones only, minus some. There are 250,000 to 300,000 clones in the sample; more than 45% occur only once, and around 1.8% lies in the top ten. The V and J genes are TRBV27 and TRBJ1-2, with D maybe TRBD1 (5 bases). The specimen comprised CD4+ T cells sorted from blood, sampled at week 24, from a patient treated with tofacitinib. This clonotype was obtained from a human donor with alopecia areata. The CDR3 sequence: CASSPLGETGFGYTF. CDR3 DNA sequence: TGTGCCAGCTCACCCTTGGGGGAAACAGGCTTTGGCTACACCTTC.